This T cell receptor (beta chain) originates from a study of beta chain features in type 1 diabetes. Overall study: There was similarity between patients and healthy donors in age, gender and cell yields.

Study results and caveats: Individuals with type 1 diabetes displayed fewer insertions and more deletions at VDJ junctions.

Points on this clone: What it binds is unknown.

Expressed TCRB transcripts were sequenced because the isolated RNA had all been reverse transcribed beforehand. This table comes from immunoSEQ multiplex PCR, and its TCRdb copy is limited to in-frame clones, with some not included. The sample records around 340,000 clones, 6.5% to 10% being singletons. V was clipped by 7 bases and J by 5 bases, with 12 bases between them. There are 11 residues in the CDR3. The germline gives CDR1 DFQATT, CDR2 SNEGSKA (reference sequence). The sequencing sample was made of central memory CD4+ T cells from blood. The sequence came from a woman under 30 in good health. This chain links TRBV20-1 with TRBJ2-7; possible D gene TRBD1, 5 bases. The CDR3 bases are TGCAGTGGCCGGCAGGGCGACGAGCAGTACTTC. Protein: CSGRQGDEQYF.